The present T cell receptor beta chain was sequenced within a study of technical replicates of blood from a few donors. Method: immunoSEQ multiplex PCR; TCRdb's copy keeps in-frame clones and lacks some. Here the sample spans around 60,000 clones, 65% to 90% being singletons. In germline, CDR1 is SGHTA, CDR2 FQGTGA. The CDR3 extends over 16 amino acids. Germline trimming cut 5 bases from V and 5 bases from J; bases unmatched to any gene: 11. Sequenced sample: PBMCs. The TCR sequence derives from a human donor in good health. Some clones in this sample may be carry-over from other donors' samples. J is TRBJ1-3 and V is TRBV7-3; 8 bases match TRBD1. DNA for the CDR3: TGTGCCAGCAGCACGACAGGGGACCCCTCCCGAAACACCATATATTTT. This gives the protein CASSTTGDPSRNTIYF.